Listed below are T cell receptor beta chains from one sample, sequenced in a study of CD8+ T cells in alopecia areata. Data came from immunoSEQ multiplex PCR; TCRdb stores just in-frame clones and leaves some out. The table records 130,000 or so clones, around 49% of them present only once. Sequenced here: CD8+ T cells sorted from blood, sampled at week 0. All receptors come from a human donor with alopecia areata. Each CDR3 is given with its conserved first and last residue. D genes are given only for firm matches. Part of the rows lack a size; the others show once, few, many or a class for expanded clones.

DNA: TGTGCCAGCAGCTTAGCTTCCACAGGCGGTACTGAAGCTTTCTTT
CDR3: CASSLASTGGTEAFF
V: TRBV11-2
D: -
length: 15
J: TRBJ1-1
size: once

DNA: TGTGCCAGCAGCGTTGAGGGGCGCAGGTCCACGGGGGGCTACACCTTC
CDR3: CASSVEGRRSTGGYTF
V: TRBV9
D: -
length: 16
J: TRBJ1-2
size: few

DNA: TGTGCCAGCAGCCCTGGGACAGGGTCGGCTGAAGCTTTCTTT
CDR3: CASSPGTGSAEAFF
V: TRBV27
D: TRBD1
length: 14
J: TRBJ1-1
size: -

DNA: TGCGCCAGCAGCGCTGACTCCTCGGCATACGAGCAGTACTTC
CDR3: CASSADSSAYEQYF
V: TRBV5-1
D: -
length: 14
J: TRBJ2-7
size: -

DNA: TGTGCCAGTAGTATACTGGGCAGGGGTGACACTGAAGCTTTCTTT
CDR3: CASSILGRGDTEAFF
V: TRBV19
D: -
length: 15
J: TRBJ1-1
size: few

DNA: TGTGCCAGCAGCTCGTCGGGGGCATCCAAAAACATTCAGTACTTC
CDR3: CASSSSGASKNIQYF
V: TRBV5-6
D: -
length: 15
J: TRBJ2-4
size: -

DNA: TGCAGCGTTGCGGGACACGGACGGAACACCGGGGAGCTGTTTTTT
CDR3: CSVAGHGRNTGELFF
V: TRBV29-1
D: -
length: 15
J: TRBJ2-2
size: -

DNA: TGTGCCAGCAGCTTCGGGGGGCGCGGAGGCACCTACGAGCAGTACTTC
CDR3: CASSFGGRGGTYEQYF
V: TRBV7-9
D: -
length: 16
J: TRBJ2-7
size: -

DNA: TGCAGTGCTCCTCAAGAGACCCAGTACTTC
CDR3: CSAPQETQYF
V: TRBV20-1
D: -
length: 10
J: TRBJ2-5
size: -

DNA: TGTGCCAGCAGCCCGGACAGGGAGGAGACCCAGTACTTC
CDR3: CASSPDREETQYF
V: TRBV11-1
D: TRBD1
length: 13
J: TRBJ2-5
size: -

DNA: TGTGCCAGCAGTCTACAGGGCCCTTACGAGCAGTACTTC
CDR3: CASSLQGPYEQYF
V: TRBV6-5
D: -
length: 13
J: TRBJ2-7
size: -

DNA: TGTGCCAGCAGCTTCAGACCCGGCTCTGGAAACACCATATATTTT
CDR3: CASSFRPGSGNTIYF
V: TRBV7-3
D: -
length: 15
J: TRBJ1-3
size: few

DNA: TGTGCCAGCAGCTTAGCTCCACAGGGCTACAATGAGCAGTTCTTC
CDR3: CASSLAPQGYNEQFF
V: TRBV7-6
D: -
length: 15
J: TRBJ2-1
size: -

DNA: TGTGCCAGCAGCGTAGAGGTTTCCAGCTACGAGCAGTACTTC
CDR3: CASSVEVSSYEQYF
V: TRBV9
D: -
length: 14
J: TRBJ2-7
size: -

DNA: TGTGCCAGTAGAAGGACTTACGACGGCTATGGCTACACCTTC
CDR3: CASRRTYDGYGYTF
V: TRBV19
D: -
length: 14
J: TRBJ1-2
size: -

DNA: TGTGCCAGCTCACCACCTTTGGGGTGGGAGCAGTACTTC
CDR3: CASSPPLGWEQYF
V: TRBV18
D: -
length: 13
J: TRBJ2-7
size: few

DNA: TGTGCTAGCAGCTTATTAGACAGCTACAATGAGCAGTTCTTC
CDR3: CASSLLDSYNEQFF
V: TRBV7-7
D: -
length: 14
J: TRBJ2-1
size: -

DNA: TGTGCCTGGGGGACAGGTGAATCCTACGAGCAGTACTTC
CDR3: CAWGTGESYEQYF
V: TRBV30
D: TRBD1
length: 13
J: TRBJ2-7
size: -

DNA: TGTGCCAGCAGCTTAACGAAGAAGGGGAACGAGCAGTACTTC
CDR3: CASSLTKKGNEQYF
V: TRBV7-9
D: -
length: 14
J: TRBJ2-7
size: few

DNA: TGTGCCAGCAGCTCGATGGGAGAGAGGGCTTTCTTT
CDR3: CASSSMGERAFF
V: TRBV9
D: -
length: 12
J: TRBJ1-1
size: -

DNA: TGTGCCAGCAGTTTAGGGTTAACCTACGAGCAGTACTTC
CDR3: CASSLGLTYEQYF
V: TRBV27
D: -
length: 13
J: TRBJ2-7
size: -

DNA: TGCGCCAGCAGCCACGAGGAGGCCTACGAGCAGTACTTC
CDR3: CASSHEEAYEQYF
V: TRBV4-1
D: -
length: 13
J: TRBJ2-7
size: -

DNA: TGTGCCACCGACAGCTCCTACGAGCAGTACTTC
CDR3: CATDSSYEQYF
V: TRBV6-6
D: -
length: 11
J: TRBJ2-7
size: -

DNA: TGTGCCAGCAGCCCTAGCGGGGAATCCTACGAGCAGTACTTC
CDR3: CASSPSGESYEQYF
V: TRBV6-5
D: TRBD2
length: 14
J: TRBJ2-7
size: few

DNA: TGCGCCAGCAGCCGGACAGGAGTGGATACGCAGTATTTT
CDR3: CASSRTGVDTQYF
V: TRBV5-1
D: TRBD1
length: 13
J: TRBJ2-3
size: -

DNA: TGTGCCAGCAGCTCGGGACTAGCGCAGTCCTACGAGCAGTACTTC
CDR3: CASSSGLAQSYEQYF
V: TRBV7-8
D: TRBD2
length: 15
J: TRBJ2-7
size: few

DNA: TGCGCCAGCAACATGGTAGGGGGCGCGGAGACCCAGTACTTC
CDR3: CASNMVGGAETQYF
V: TRBV10-2
D: TRBD1
length: 14
J: TRBJ2-5
size: once

DNA: TGTGCCTGGGGACAGGGACAGCGCAATCAGCCCCAGCATTTT
CDR3: CAWGQGQRNQPQHF
V: TRBV30
D: TRBD1
length: 14
J: TRBJ1-5
size: -

DNA: TGTGCCAGCAGCTTCGGGACCGAGCAGTACTTC
CDR3: CASSFGTEQYF
V: TRBV7-2
D: -
length: 11
J: TRBJ2-7
size: -

DNA: TGTGCCAGCAGCCGAACCCAAAACACTGAAGCTTTCTTT
CDR3: CASSRTQNTEAFF
V: TRBV7-2
D: -
length: 13
J: TRBJ1-1
size: -

DNA: TGCAGCGTTCGAGGGGGGGTTGATGAGCAGTTCTTC
CDR3: CSVRGGVDEQFF
V: TRBV29-1
D: -
length: 12
J: TRBJ2-1
size: -

DNA: TGTGCCAGCAGCTCTCCCCGGACAGGGACCTACGAGCAGTACTTC
CDR3: CASSSPRTGTYEQYF
V: TRBV27
D: TRBD1
length: 15
J: TRBJ2-7
size: once

DNA: TGTGCCAGCAGTTACTCGGCTAGCGGGGGGAATGAGCAGTTCTTC
CDR3: CASSYSASGGNEQFF
V: TRBV6-5
D: TRBD2
length: 15
J: TRBJ2-1
size: -

DNA: TGCAGCGTTGAATTTGGGTCCGTGGAGCCCCAGCATTTT
CDR3: CSVEFGSVEPQHF
V: TRBV29-1
D: -
length: 13
J: TRBJ1-5
size: -

DNA: TGTGCCAGCAGCGAAAGTGGGGCCTCCTACGAGCAGTACTTC
CDR3: CASSESGASYEQYF
V: TRBV11-2
D: -
length: 14
J: TRBJ2-7
size: -

DNA: TGTGCCAGCAGCGCCCTAGAGGGACAGGGGTTCTACGAGCAGTACTTC
CDR3: CASSALEGQGFYEQYF
V: TRBV7-9
D: TRBD1
length: 16
J: TRBJ2-7
size: few

DNA: TGTGCCAGCAGCGTGCTAGGGGGGGCGGACACCAATGGCTACACCTTC
CDR3: CASSVLGGADTNGYTF
V: TRBV9
D: -
length: 16
J: TRBJ1-2
size: few

DNA: TGTGCCAGCAGCTTAGTTCTGGGACAGGTGAACACCGGGGAGCTGTTTTTT
CDR3: CASSLVLGQVNTGELFF
V: TRBV13
D: TRBD1
length: 17
J: TRBJ2-2
size: once